This T cell receptor beta chain came from a study of blood T cells in healthy people across ages (dated by TCRdb to between 2014 and 2017). The study in broad terms: In model experiments, template switching captured about one uniquely barcoded TCR beta cDNA molecule for every two T cells. Using deep sequencing normalized with unique cDNA molecular identifiers, the study measured how TCR beta repertoire diversity changes with age. The donors were divided into four age groups: young (average roughly 17 years), middle-aged (about 39), aged (roughly 66) and long-lived (around 87). To avoid experimental bias, donors of different ages were distributed randomly across sequencing lanes. Using the same blood draw, the study looked at two additional independent replicas of 1 million unique cDNA reads for two donors, one aged 18 to 30 and the other aged 80 or older.

Receptor amplification or capture employed 5' RACE. The sequencer was an Illumina HiSeq 2500. A second PCR of about 7 to 12 cycles was performed with a sample-barcoded 5' primer and a J-beta primer mix. A template-switch 5' adaptor carrying 12 random nucleotides introduced a unique molecular identifier onto each TCR beta cDNA molecule. At least 2.5 million CDR3-containing paired-end reads were obtained from each sample. The Mint cDNA synthesis kit, primed by a TRBC-specific oligonucleotide, was used to synthesize first-strand cDNA from all RNA. Following uracil-DNA glycosylase treatment, all cDNA underwent a first 18-cycle PCR with the universal primers M1SS and BC2_uni_R. The published analysis was carried out like this. Each sample was normalized by randomly selecting 1 million high-quality reads, each carrying a distinct molecular identifier. Instead of being binned into consensus sequences, reads that shared molecular identifiers were thrown out. MiTCR, run with a Q25 quality threshold and the strictest error-elimination algorithm, handled CDR3 identification, clonotype clustering and error correction. A nonparametric unseen species model with Euler transformation was used to estimate lower-bound total TCR beta diversity. The raw public reads went through TCRdb reprocessing: fastp at Q25, MiXCR clone calling, in-frame beta chains kept. Rows matching on CDR3 protein sequence are summarized as one entry with the most common DNA and genes. Clone size and V and J calls follow TCRdb, not the original study. Present in this sample are 710,000 or so distinct CDR3 sequences, about a fifth of which were seen just once. The top ten constitute less than 25% of the sample.

The study at large found these results: Since profiling was done on bulk unsorted PBMCs, naive and antigen-experienced compartments could not be conclusively compared. As age increased, observed TCR beta diversity per million T cells dropped in a roughly linear way, and a significant reduction was already evident by age roughly 40. A strong correlation was found between observed TCR beta diversity and the percentage of naive T cells measured by flow cytometry. Compared with the aged group, more naive CD4+ T cells, fewer expanded clones and increased TCR diversity were shown by the long-lived group, suggesting age selection. Because the CMV infection status of the donors was unknown, age-related changes in expanded clonotypes may potentially have been confounded. Total diversity estimates from one million sequenced T cells were considered lower bounds and underestimates.

This clonotype appeared a single time. Its antigen specificity is not known. Base qualities were left out, and no much larger clone turns up one base away. One read alone is a weak basis. The approximately 40 donors, aged about 6 to 100 years, were systemically healthy Caucasian individuals from Russia. Ten milliliters of peripheral blood were drawn from each donor into EDTA-treated Vacutainer tubes. Ficoll-Paque density-gradient centrifugation was used to isolate PBMCs, with at least 6.5 million obtained per sample. Trizol reagent was used to extract total RNA from PBMCs, with at least 5.5 micrograms per sample. Naive CD45RAhigh/CD27high T cell percentages were measured by flow cytometry on a PBMC aliquot from every donor. V loses 4 bases at its end and J loses 7 bases; junction bases beyond the gene matches: 7. The CDR3 sequence holds 15 residues, the cysteine and phenylalanine included. Only the CDR3 part of the read is kept: 45 bases, read in frame from the first base. CDR1 and CDR2 were assigned from the germline V gene as SGHRS and YFSETQ.

The sequenced sample consisted of blood. The source of this sequence is a man between 70 and 80 years old in good health. The chain uses TRBV5-1 and TRBJ2-1; 11 junctional bases match TRBD1. The CDR3 reads CASSDGTGGWNEQFF. Here is the DNA: TGCGCCAGCAGCGATGGGACAGGGGGTTGGAATGAGCAGTTCTTC.